In this sample, the clone carrying this TCR beta chain turned up a few times. V lost 4 bases, J lost 3 bases, and 8 bases stayed unmatched. Per the germline V gene, CDR1 is SGHTS and CDR2 is YDEGEE. CDR3 length: 18 residues. The sample belongs to a study of blood T cell repertoires in COVID-19. About the study: The origin of the acute and convalescent COVID-19 samples was the United States, Italy and Spain.

Authors' methods: Nucleated cell counts were estimated from reference gene primer amplification. Here immunoSEQ multiplex PCR was the method, and the copy in TCRdb shows in-frame clones only, minus some. V, J and clone size are those of that table, while D and trimming were read from the DNA. The table includes 180,000 or so clones, approximately 80% detected once. This clonotype was obtained from an older woman who had recovered from COVID-19. Sequenced material: PBMCs or T cells enriched from blood (not recorded which). V gene TRBV5-8 combines with J gene TRBJ2-3; TRBD2 matches at 16 bases. The CDR3 nucleotides are TGTGCCAGCAGCGCTGGGACTAGCGGGGGGGCCGGGACAGATACGCAGTATTTT. Its translation: CASSAGTSGGAGTDTQYF.